This T cell receptor beta chain originates from a study of breast tumors, draining lymph nodes, adjacent tissues. Study results and caveats: Data fit most tumor T cells coming from lymph node, expanding in tumor.

In the case of this clonotype: What it binds is unknown.

Germline trimming cut 8 bases from V and 0 bases from J; bases unmatched to any gene: 17. The length of the CDR3 is 20 residues. The V gene's germline CDR1 is LNHDA and CDR2 SQIVND (reference sequence). Using its own MiXCR run on the multiplex PCR reads, TCRdb lists one record per CDR3 protein. The data hold some 53,000 distinct CDR3 sequences, with approximately 45% observed a single time. The genes are TRBV19 and TRBJ2-6; TRBD1 matches at 9 bases. The sequencing input was breast tumor tissue. The TCR originated in a female donor with breast cancer. Some clones in this sample may be carry-over from other donors' samples. The CDR3 region is CASFRDREHEQYSGANVLTF. DNA of the CDR3: TGTGCCAGTTTCCGGGACAGGGAGCACGAGCAGTACTCTGGGGCCAACGTCCTGACTTTC.